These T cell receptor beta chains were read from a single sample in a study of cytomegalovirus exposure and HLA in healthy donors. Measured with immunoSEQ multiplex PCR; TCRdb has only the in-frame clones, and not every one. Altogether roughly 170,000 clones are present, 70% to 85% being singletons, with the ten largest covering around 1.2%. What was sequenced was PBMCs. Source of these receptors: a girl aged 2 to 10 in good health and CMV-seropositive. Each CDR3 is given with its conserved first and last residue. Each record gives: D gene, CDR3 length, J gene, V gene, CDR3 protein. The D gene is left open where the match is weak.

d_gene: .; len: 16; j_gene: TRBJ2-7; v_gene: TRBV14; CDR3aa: CASSQGPAGTSYEQYF
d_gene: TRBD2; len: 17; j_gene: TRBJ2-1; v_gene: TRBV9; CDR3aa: CASSVWDSSGSYNEQFF
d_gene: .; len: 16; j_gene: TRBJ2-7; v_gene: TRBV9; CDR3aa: CASSVAVAGATYEQYF
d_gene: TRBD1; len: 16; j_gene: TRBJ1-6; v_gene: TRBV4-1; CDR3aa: CASSAGGRDYNSPLHF
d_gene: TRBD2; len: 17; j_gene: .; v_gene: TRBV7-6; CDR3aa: CASSDGLAGGLIYEQYF
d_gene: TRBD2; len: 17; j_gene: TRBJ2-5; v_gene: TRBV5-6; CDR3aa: CASSLFGLAGRGETQYF
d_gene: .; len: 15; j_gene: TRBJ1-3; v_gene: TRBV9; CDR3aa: CASSVAGYSGNTIYF
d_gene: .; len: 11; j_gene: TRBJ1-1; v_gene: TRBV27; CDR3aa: CASRASTEAFF
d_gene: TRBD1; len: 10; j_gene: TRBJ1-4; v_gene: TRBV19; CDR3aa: CARDREKLFF
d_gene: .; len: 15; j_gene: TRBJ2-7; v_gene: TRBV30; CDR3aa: CAWTGGGRAVYEQYF
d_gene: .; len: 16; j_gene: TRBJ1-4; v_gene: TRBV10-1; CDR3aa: CASSGGPGATNEKLFF
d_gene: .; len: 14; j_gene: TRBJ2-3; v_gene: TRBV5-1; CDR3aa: CASSLGQSTDTQYF
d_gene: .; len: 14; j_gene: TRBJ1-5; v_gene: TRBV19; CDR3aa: CASSNLDSRAPQHF
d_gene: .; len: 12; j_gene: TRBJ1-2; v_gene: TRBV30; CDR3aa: CAWSGRNYGYTF
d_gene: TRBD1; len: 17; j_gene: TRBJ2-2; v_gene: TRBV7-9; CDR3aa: CASSLPRDSSNTGELFF
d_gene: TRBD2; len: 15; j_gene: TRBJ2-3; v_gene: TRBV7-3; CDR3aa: CASSLPGLAGTTQYF
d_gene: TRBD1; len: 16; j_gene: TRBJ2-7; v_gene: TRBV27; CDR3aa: CASRWSGTGAGGEQYF
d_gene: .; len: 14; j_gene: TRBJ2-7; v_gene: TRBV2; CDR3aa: CASDKERLPYEQYF
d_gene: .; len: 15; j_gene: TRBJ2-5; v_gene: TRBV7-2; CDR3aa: CASSSDSEYQETQYF
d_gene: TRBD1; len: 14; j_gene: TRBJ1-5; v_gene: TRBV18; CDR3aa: CASSSGQADQPQHF
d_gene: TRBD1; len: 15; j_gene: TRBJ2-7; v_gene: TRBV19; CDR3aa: CASSLGQGKGYEQYF
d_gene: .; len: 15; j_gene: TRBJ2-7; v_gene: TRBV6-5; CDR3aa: CASSRPGAVGYEQYF
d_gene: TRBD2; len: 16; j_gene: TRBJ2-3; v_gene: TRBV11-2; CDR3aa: CASSPLTSGRGREQYF
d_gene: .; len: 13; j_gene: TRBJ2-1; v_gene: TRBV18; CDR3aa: CASSPTRSNEQFF
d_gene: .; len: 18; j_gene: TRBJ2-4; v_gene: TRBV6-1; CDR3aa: CASSEAGGTELYKNIQYF
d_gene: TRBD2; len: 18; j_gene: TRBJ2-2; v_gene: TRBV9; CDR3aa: CASSVGVTSGSASGELFF
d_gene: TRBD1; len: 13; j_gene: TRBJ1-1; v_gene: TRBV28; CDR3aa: CASDPTGNPEAFF
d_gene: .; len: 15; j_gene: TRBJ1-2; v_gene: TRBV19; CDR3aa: CASSPPSGGTYGYTF
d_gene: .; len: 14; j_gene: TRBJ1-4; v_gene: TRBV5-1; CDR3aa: CASSSGGANEKLFF
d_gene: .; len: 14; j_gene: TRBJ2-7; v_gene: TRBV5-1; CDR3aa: CASSLGQDPYEQYF
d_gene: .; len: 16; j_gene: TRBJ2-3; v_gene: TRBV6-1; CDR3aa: CASSEGRMISTDTQYF
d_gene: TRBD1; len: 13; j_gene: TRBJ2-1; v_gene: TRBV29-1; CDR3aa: CSVTGTGNNEQFF
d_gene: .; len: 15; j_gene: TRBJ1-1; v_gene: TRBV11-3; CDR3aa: CASSSSGTWDTEAFF
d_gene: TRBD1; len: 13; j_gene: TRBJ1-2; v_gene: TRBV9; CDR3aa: CASSVAGGYGYTF
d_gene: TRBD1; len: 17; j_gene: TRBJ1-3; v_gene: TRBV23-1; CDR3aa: CASSRDDRGDSGNTIYF
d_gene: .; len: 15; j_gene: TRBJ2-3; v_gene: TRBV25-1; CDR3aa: CASTPPVTSTDTQYF
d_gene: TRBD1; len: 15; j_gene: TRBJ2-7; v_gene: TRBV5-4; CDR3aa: CASRNFRDRTYEQYF
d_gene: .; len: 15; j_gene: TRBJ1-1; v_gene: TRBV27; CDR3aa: CASTPVGGLNTEAFF
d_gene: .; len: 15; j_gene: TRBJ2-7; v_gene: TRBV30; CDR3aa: CAWSLGDTMSYEQYF
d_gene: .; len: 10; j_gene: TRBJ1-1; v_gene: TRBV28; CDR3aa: CASWRSEAFF
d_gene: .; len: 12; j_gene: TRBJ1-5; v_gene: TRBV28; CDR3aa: CASSSSGKPQHF
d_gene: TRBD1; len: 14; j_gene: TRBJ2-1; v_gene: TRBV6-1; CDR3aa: CASSPGQGFDEQFF
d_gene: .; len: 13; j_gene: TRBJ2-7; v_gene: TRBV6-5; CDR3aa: CASSREQVYEQYF
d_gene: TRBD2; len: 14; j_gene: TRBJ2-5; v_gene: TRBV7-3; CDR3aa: CASSPIAGAETQYF
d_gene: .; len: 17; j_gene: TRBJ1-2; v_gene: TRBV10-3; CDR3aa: CAIRPNLRSGLGYGYTF
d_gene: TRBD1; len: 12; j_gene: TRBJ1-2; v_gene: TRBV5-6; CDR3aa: CASSLTGGGYTF
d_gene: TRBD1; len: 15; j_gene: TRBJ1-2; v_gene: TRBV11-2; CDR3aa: CASSPSTGAAYGYTF
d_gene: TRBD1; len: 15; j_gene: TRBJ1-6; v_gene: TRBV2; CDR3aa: CASNSGTDFYSPLHF
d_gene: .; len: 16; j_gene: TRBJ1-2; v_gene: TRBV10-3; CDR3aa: CAISSLAEGTNYGYTF
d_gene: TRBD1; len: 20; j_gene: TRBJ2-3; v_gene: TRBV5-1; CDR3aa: CASSLEGSHRDRGRQDTQYF
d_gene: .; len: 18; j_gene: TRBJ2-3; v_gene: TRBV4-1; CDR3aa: CASSGALPKRAGTDTQYF
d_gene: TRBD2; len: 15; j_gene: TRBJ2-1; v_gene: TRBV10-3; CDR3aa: CAISESTLAGEEQFF
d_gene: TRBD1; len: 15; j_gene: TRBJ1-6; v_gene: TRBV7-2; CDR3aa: CASSSDRRLGSPLHF